Each of the 8 T cell receptor beta chains below was sequenced from the same sample in a study of blood T cell repertoires in COVID-19 (dated by TCRdb to 2018 to 2021). The library was generated by the immunoSEQ multiplex PCR assay. The table comes from immuneACCESS by way of TCRdb, which keeps in-frame sequences with V and J called. Part of the clones is missing from these tables; in studies checked, under half for an unresolved V gene and the rest for unknown reasons. Present in this sample are 50,000 to 55,000 clones, around 87% of which were seen just once. Of the sample, approximately 3.9% falls within the top ten clones. The sequenced sample consisted of peripheral blood. All receptors derive from a man over 45 with acute or convalescent COVID-19.

The chain employs TRBV27 and TRBJ1-2, with 10 bases lining up with TRBD1. The V and J ends lost 0 bases and 4 bases, in that order; junction bases with no gene match: 8. The germline CDR1 and CDR2 sequences are MNHEY and SMNVEV (reference sequence). This CDR3 spans 17 amino acids. The CDR3 region is CASSLSMGTGAVYGYTF. As DNA, the CDR3 is TGTGCCAGCAGTTTATCGATGGGGACAGGGGCCGTCTATGGCTACACCTTC.

This chain links TRBV27 with TRBJ1-1; D call uncertain. Germline-derived CDR1 and CDR2 are MNHEY and SMNVEV (reference sequence). This CDR3 comprises 15 residues. The ends were cut back, 1 base at V and 0 bases at J, with 9 bases in the middle. This chain's CDR3 is CASSLWAEMNTEAFF. CDR3 bases: TGTGCCAGCAGTTTATGGGCCGAGATGAACACTGAAGCTTTCTTT.

The genes are TRBV12-3 or TRBV12-4 and TRBJ1-2; D may be TRBD1 (6 bases). Trimming stripped 1 base from V and 8 bases from J, with 8 bases between. The CDR3 runs 12 residues. CDR3 sequence (DNA): TGTGCCAGCAGTTTAGGGGGGCTGGGCTACACCTTC. As protein: CASSLGGLGYTF.

This sequence joins TRBV7-9 and TRBJ2-1, with 7 bases matching TRBD1. The CDR3 contains 14 residues. The ends lost 0 bases at V and 8 bases at J; junction bases unmatched: 4. The germline CDR1 and CDR2 sequences are SEHNR and FQNEAQ (reference sequence). CDR3: CASSLARQGHEQFF. The CDR3 region has the DNA TGTGCCAGCAGCTTAGCCCGACAGGGCCATGAGCAGTTCTTC.

Remarks on this clone: The same CDR3 is also encoded by other DNA sequences in this sample. The gene calls are TRBV18 and TRBJ1-1; 7 bases are a match to TRBD1. In germline, CDR1 is KGHSH, CDR2 LQKENI. The CDR3 runs to 14 residues. The J segment lost 0 bases and the V segment lost 4 bases, leaving 2 bases of the junction unmatched. Written as DNA, the CDR3 is TGTGCCAGCTCACGACAGGGTTTGAACACTGAAGCTTTCTTT. This encodes CASSRQGLNTEAFF.

The J gene is TRBJ2-3, the V gene TRBV27; D ambiguous. V shed 5 bases and J shed 5 bases, with 17 bases lying between them. Germline V gives CDR1 MNHEY, CDR2 SMNVEV (reference sequence). CDR3 length: 15 residues. DNA of the CDR3: TGTGCCAGCAGTCCAAGGCGTGAAACGGGAGATACGCAGTATTTT. Amino acid sequence: CASSPRRETGDTQYF.

The chain combines TRBV7-6 with TRBJ2-2; D may be TRBD2 (6 bases). Germline V gene sequence: CDR1 SGHVS, CDR2 FNYEAQ. Trimming left V 1 base short and J 3 bases short, with 9 bases between. The CDR3 covers 15 residues. The CDR3 coding sequence is TGTGCCAGCAGCTTAGATGGGGAGGACACCGGGGAGCTGTTTTTT. Translating it yields CASSLDGEDTGELFF. Complete variable domain (other parts from reference TRBV7-6 and TRBJ2-2): GAGVSQSPRYKVTKRGQDVALRCDPISGHVSLYWYRQALGQGPEFLTYFNYEAQQDKSGLPNDRFSAERPEGSISTLTIQRTEQRDSAMYRCASSLDGEDTGELFFGEGSRLTVL.

The chain links TRBV4-2 to TRBJ2-1; TRBD1 agrees at 7 bases. J gave up 5 bases and V 3 bases, and 4 bases lay outside the gene matches. CDR3 size: 14 residues. Germline V lookup: CDR1 LGHNA, CDR2 YNFKEQ. This CDR3 reads CASSQGQGDNEQFF. In DNA, the CDR3 is TGTGCCAGCAGCCAGGGGCAGGGGGACAATGAGCAGTTCTTC.